These T cell receptor beta chains were read from a single sample in a study of post-analysis software for immune sequencing data. TCRdb itself ran the PCR reads through MiXCR, one entry per CDR3 protein. The data contain some 890,000 distinct CDR3 sequences, 53% of them singletons. The sequenced material came from blood. The source is a girl aged 10 to 17 with multiple sclerosis. The CDR3 runs from the conserved cysteine through the conserved F or W.

CDR3 protein	V gene	J gene
CASSRLSGRAYNEQFF	TRBV28	TRBJ2-1
CASSQTGTGMVETQYF	TRBV4-1	TRBJ2-5
CASTRTGRYEQYF	TRBV7-2	TRBJ2-7
CASSQDSNVAYEQYF	TRBV4-2	NA
CASSIISGGACYEQYF	TRBV5-1	TRBJ2-7
CASSLGFTDTQYF	TRBV7-2	TRBJ2-3
CASSQALNSHEAFF	TRBV3-1	TRBJ1-1
CASTSYQNYGYTF	TRBV12-3/TRBV12-4	TRBJ1-2
CSAKTIIAGGDTDTQYF	TRBV20-1	TRBJ2-3
CASSLVPSGGQYF	TRBV7-9	TRBJ2-3
CSVDHRTGGEQYF	TRBV29-1	NA
CASSSSARGNEQYF	TRBV12-3/TRBV12-4	NA
CASRLDYEQYF	TRBV7-9	NA
CASSSAAGGGDIQYF	TRBV7-9	TRBJ2-4
CASTIEGETQYF	TRBV6-6	TRBJ2-5
CSVEWSSRREQFF	TRBV29-1	TRBJ2-1
CATSREGPNQETQYF	TRBV15	TRBJ2-5
CASSLGGGQYNEQFF	TRBV7-3	TRBJ2-1
CASRSGVHPHYEQYF	TRBV27	TRBJ2-7
CSLGTLGADTQYF	TRBV29-1	TRBJ2-3
CASSLTGGNVFGNEQFF	TRBV7-3	TRBJ2-1
CSAATGGPENEQFF	TRBV20-1	TRBJ2-1
CSATRTSGGALEQFF	TRBV20-1	TRBJ2-1
CASSQVLGSGRAKNIQYF	TRBV4-1	TRBJ2-4
CASRPSGGVTDTQYF	TRBV7-6	TRBJ2-3
CASSQEGVRQFF	TRBV14	TRBJ2-1
CASSQERDRGYTF	TRBV4-1	TRBJ1-2
CASSPAIRQPFF	TRBV5-5	TRBJ1-1
CASSFRAIFGSPLHF	TRBV27	TRBJ1-6
CASRDRDWSTDTQYF	TRBV14	TRBJ2-3
CASSHRGLQTYEQYF	TRBV11-2	TRBJ2-7
CASTQGGPTSYEQYF	TRBV7-9	NA
CASSYRKGSNQPQHF	TRBV6-5	TRBJ1-5
CASSKTANYGYTF	TRBV6-5	TRBJ1-2
CASSQQTGRYGYTF	TRBV12-3/TRBV12-4	TRBJ1-2
CAGSRTESSYEQYF	TRBV7-7	TRBJ2-7